This T cell receptor (beta chain) was sequenced for a study of CD8 T cells in ankylosing spondylitis. The study's findings and limits: Prior work had noted some motif variants in reactive arthritis blood and synovial fluid. In peripheral blood, disease-linked CD8+ clones occurred at relatively low frequencies. The study looked at matched synovial fluid samples from ankylosing spondylitis patients. Disease-linked clones were reported to be significantly enriched there. What appeared characteristic of ankylosing spondylitis blood was a TCR beta motif of several highly homologous variants.

TCRdb reanalysed the 5' RACE reads using MiXCR and keeps one entry per CDR3 protein. The repertoire includes fewer than 750,000 distinct CDR3 sequences, under 20% of them detected once, and about 19% sits in the top ten. In its sample, this clonotype was seen a few times. Its antigen is not identified. Sequenced sample: blood, either unsorted or a sorted T cell fraction (not recorded which). The source of this sequence is a male donor with ankylosing spondylitis.

The CDR3 sequence: CASSRRDLEMAFF. The CDR3 DNA follows: TGCGCCAGCAGCCGGCGGGACCTAGAAATGGCTTTCTTT. This rearrangement joins TRBV5-1 to TRBJ1-1; D perhaps matches TRBD1 (5 bases). V was pared by 4 bases and J by 11 bases, with 18 bases between. The CDR3 has 13 residues. The germline gives CDR1 SGHRS, CDR2 YFSETQ.